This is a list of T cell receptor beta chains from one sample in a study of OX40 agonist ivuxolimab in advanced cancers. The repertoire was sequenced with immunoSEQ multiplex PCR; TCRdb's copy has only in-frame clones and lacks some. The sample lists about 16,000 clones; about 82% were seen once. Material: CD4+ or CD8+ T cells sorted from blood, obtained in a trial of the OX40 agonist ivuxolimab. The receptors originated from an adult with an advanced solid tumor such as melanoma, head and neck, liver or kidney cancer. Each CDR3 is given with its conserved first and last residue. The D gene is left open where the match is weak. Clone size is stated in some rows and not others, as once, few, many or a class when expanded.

CDR3nt: TGTGCCAGCAGCCATGCCTCCTACGAGCAGTACTTC
CDR3aa: CASSHASYEQYF
v_gene: TRBV7-9
abundance: NA
d_gene: NA
j_gene: TRBJ2-7

CDR3nt: TGTGCCAGCTCACCACCCAGAGGCGGGGAACTGGTTTGGCGCGAGCAGTACTTC
CDR3aa: CASSPPRGGELVWREQYF
v_gene: TRBV18
abundance: NA
d_gene: NA
j_gene: TRBJ2-7

CDR3nt: TGTGCCAGACAGTCTGGAAACACCATATATTTT
CDR3aa: CARQSGNTIYF
v_gene: TRBV9
abundance: NA
d_gene: NA
j_gene: TRBJ1-3

CDR3nt: TGTGCCAGCAGTGAATATGGAGGGGCAACTAATGAAAAACTGTTTTTT
CDR3aa: CASSEYGGATNEKLFF
v_gene: TRBV25-1
abundance: NA
d_gene: NA
j_gene: TRBJ1-4

CDR3nt: TGTGCCAGCGAATCCGGCGCTGAAGCTTTCTTT
CDR3aa: CASESGAEAFF
v_gene: TRBV6-5
abundance: NA
d_gene: NA
j_gene: TRBJ1-1

CDR3nt: TGTGCCAGCAAAAGCGCGGGACAGAACACTGAAGCTTTCTTT
CDR3aa: CASKSAGQNTEAFF
v_gene: TRBV27
abundance: NA
d_gene: NA
j_gene: TRBJ1-1

CDR3nt: TGTGCCAGCAGCTCCGGGGCCTCGAACACTGAAGCTTTCTTT
CDR3aa: CASSSGASNTEAFF
v_gene: TRBV7-9
abundance: NA
d_gene: NA
j_gene: TRBJ1-1

CDR3nt: TGTGCCAGCAGCTTAGTAGCGGGGGGGCACGGGGAGCTGTTTTTT
CDR3aa: CASSLVAGGHGELFF
v_gene: TRBV7-2
abundance: NA
d_gene: TRBD2
j_gene: TRBJ2-2

CDR3nt: TGCGCCAGCAGCTTGGAGGGCAAAAAACTGTTTTTT
CDR3aa: CASSLEGKKLFF
v_gene: TRBV5-1
abundance: NA
d_gene: NA
j_gene: TRBJ1-4

CDR3nt: TGTGCCAGCTCACCTCCGGGACAGGGGTACGAGCAGTACTTC
CDR3aa: CASSPPGQGYEQYF
v_gene: TRBV18
abundance: NA
d_gene: TRBD1
j_gene: TRBJ2-7

CDR3nt: TGTGCCACCAGCAGAGATGGAGGGACAGGGTCTTACGAGCAGTACTTC
CDR3aa: CATSRDGGTGSYEQYF
v_gene: TRBV15
abundance: NA
d_gene: TRBD1
j_gene: TRBJ2-7

CDR3nt: TGTGCCAGCAGTGCCCTAAGCACAGATACGCAGTATTTT
CDR3aa: CASSALSTDTQYF
v_gene: TRBV2
abundance: NA
d_gene: NA
j_gene: TRBJ2-3

CDR3nt: TGCGCCAGCAGCCAAGGATCGAGGGGTCCGGAATCGTCCCTCCACTTT
CDR3aa: CASSQGSRGPESSLHF
v_gene: TRBV4-1
abundance: NA
d_gene: NA
j_gene: TRBJ1-6

CDR3nt: TGTGCCACCTCCGGCAGACTGAACACTGAAGCTTTCTTT
CDR3aa: CATSGRLNTEAFF
v_gene: TRBV2
abundance: NA
d_gene: NA
j_gene: TRBJ1-1

CDR3nt: TGTGCCAGCAGTTTCCTACAGGGGCGGTCTAATGAAAAACTGTTTTTT
CDR3aa: CASSFLQGRSNEKLFF
v_gene: TRBV6-5
abundance: NA
d_gene: TRBD1
j_gene: TRBJ1-4

CDR3nt: TGTGCCACCAGGCGGGACGGGGAGCAGGCGCAGTATTTT
CDR3aa: CATRRDGEQAQYF
v_gene: TRBV15
abundance: NA
d_gene: NA
j_gene: TRBJ2-3

CDR3nt: TGTGCCTGGAGTGTATGGGGGGAGGTCACTGAAGCTTTCTTT
CDR3aa: CAWSVWGEVTEAFF
v_gene: TRBV30
abundance: NA
d_gene: NA
j_gene: TRBJ1-1

CDR3nt: TGTGCCAGCAGTGAAGAATCCCTATGGAGGGAAAAAACTGAAGCTTTCTTT
CDR3aa: CASSEESLWREKTEAFF
v_gene: TRBV2
abundance: NA
d_gene: NA
j_gene: TRBJ1-1

CDR3nt: TGTGCCAGCAGCTTGACGGGAGAACGAGGCGAGCAGTACTTC
CDR3aa: CASSLTGERGEQYF
v_gene: TRBV5-6
abundance: NA
d_gene: NA
j_gene: TRBJ2-7

CDR3nt: TGCGCCAGCAGCCAACAGGGGAACACCGGGGAGCTGTTTTTT
CDR3aa: CASSQQGNTGELFF
v_gene: TRBV4-1
abundance: few
d_gene: NA
j_gene: TRBJ2-2

CDR3nt: TGCGCCAGCAGCTTGGTTGGGCAGGGCTACTACGAGCAGTACTTC
CDR3aa: CASSLVGQGYYEQYF
v_gene: TRBV5-1
abundance: NA
d_gene: NA
j_gene: TRBJ2-7

CDR3nt: TGTGCCAGCAGCTTGGGGGGAAAAGGCTACGAGCAGTACTTC
CDR3aa: CASSLGGKGYEQYF
v_gene: TRBV5-4
abundance: NA
d_gene: NA
j_gene: TRBJ2-7